The 2 T cell receptor beta chains below come from one sample, sequenced in a study of blood T cells in healthy people across ages. Combining a sample-barcoded 5' primer with a J-beta primer mix, a second PCR ran for roughly 7 to 12 cycles. TCRdb recomputed calls from the 5' RACE reads with MiXCR, one row per CDR3 protein. Among 750,000 to 950,000 distinct CDR3 sequences, about 28% were seen once, and the ten largest hold about a tenth. This sample was also put to use in a study of T cells of mothers and their children.

The sequenced sample was blood. The receptors were sampled from a middle-aged woman in good health.

V usage is TRBV7-9 and J usage is TRBJ1-4, with 8 bases identical to TRBD1. V lost 6 bases, J lost 7 bases, and 13 bases stayed unmatched. This CDR3 has 16 amino acids. CDR1 and CDR2 from the germline V gene are SEHNR and FQNEAQ (reference sequence). The CDR3 DNA reads as TGTGCCAGCAGTCTCGCGTCGACAGGGGCTAGTGAAAAACTGTTTTTT. Protein product: CASSLASTGASEKLFF.

The chain recombines TRBV29-1 with TRBJ1-2, with D perhaps TRBD1 (5 bases). V lost 4 bases, J lost 6 bases, and 12 bases lay in between. This CDR3 is 12 amino acids long. The germline gives CDR1 SQVTM, CDR2 ANQGSEA. This chain's CDR3 is CSVAGGSDGYTF. CDR3 nucleotide sequence: TGCAGCGTTGCGGGGGGGTCAGATGGCTACACCTTC.